This TCR beta chain was identified during a study of metastatic and nonmetastatic thyroid tumors. This clone turned up a few times. CDR1 is SGHRS and CDR2 is YFSETQ in the germline V gene. The CDR3 extends over 14 amino acids. The V gene lost 0 bases and the J gene lost 4 bases, with 7 bases spanning the gap. Via MiXCR, TCRdb re-called the PCR reads. The sample lists roughly 22,000 clones, 36% seen once, with approximately 22% in the top ten. No patient received treatment before thyroid surgery. Sequences were obtained from blood. The receptor's source is a male donor with papillary thyroid cancer or a benign thyroid nodule (not recorded which). Some clones in this sample may be carry-over from other donors' samples. The chain couples TRBV5-1 to TRBJ1-4, with D possibly matching TRBD1 (5 bases). CDR3 sequence reads: CASSLDGGNEKLFF. The DNA for the CDR3 is TGCGCCAGCAGCTTGGACGGGGGTAATGAAAAACTGTTTTTT.